This is a list of T cell receptor beta chains from one sample in a study of radiation and T cells in renal cell carcinoma. Only in-frame clones appear in the TCRdb table, and some are missing; sequencing was by immunoSEQ multiplex PCR. The sample includes roughly 150,000 clones, about 87% of them seen just once. The sample here was blood, taken from a patient whose treatment included radiotherapy and nephrectomy. The receptors were sampled from a woman between 45 and 60 years old with renal cell carcinoma. CDR3s include the opening cysteine and the closing phenylalanine or tryptophan. Fields, in order: clone size, V gene, D gene, J gene, CDR3 DNA, CDR3 protein. D genes are given only for firm matches. Clone size, where shown, is once, few, many, or a class for clones that have expanded.

.	TRBV9	.	TRBJ1-2	TGTGCCAGCAGCCCCTCGACTAACTATGGCTACACCTTC	CASSPSTNYGYTF
.	TRBV6-1	.	TRBJ2-5	TGTGCCAGCAGTGGGAGGGAACTTGGGCAGACCCAGTACTTC	CASSGRELGQTQYF
.	TRBV4-1	.	TRBJ2-7	TGCGCCAGCAGCCAAGATCCTGATTCCTACGAGCAGTACTTC	CASSQDPDSYEQYF
.	TRBV19	TRBD1	TRBJ1-5	TGTGCCAGTACCCCCACCGGGACAGCTTACAATCAGCCCCAGCATTTT	CASTPTGTAYNQPQHF
.	TRBV19	.	TRBJ1-4	TGTGCCAGTAGTATAAGCGTTTCGATTGAAAAACTGTTTTTT	CASSISVSIEKLFF
.	TRBV4-2	.	TRBJ2-1	TGTGCCAGCAGCCAGGGGGACACCTTTAACAATGAGCAGTTCTTC	CASSQGDTFNNEQFF
.	TRBV7-2	.	TRBJ1-1	TGTGCCAGCAGCTTTACAGAGAACACTGAAGCTTTCTTT	CASSFTENTEAFF
.	TRBV7-3	TRBD2	TRBJ2-5	TGTGCCAGCAGCTTAATGGCCGGGAGGGAGACCCAGTACTTC	CASSLMAGRETQYF
.	TRBV11-2	TRBD2	TRBJ2-7	TGTGCCAGCAGCTTAGCCGCGGGGGGAGATCCCTACGAGCAGTACTTC	CASSLAAGGDPYEQYF
.	TRBV10-1	.	TRBJ2-1	TGCGCCAGCAGTGAGCTAAAGGGAGGCGAGCAGTTCTTC	CASSELKGGEQFF
.	TRBV19	TRBD1	TRBJ2-1	TGTGCCAGTGGGGACAGGTACAATGAGCAGTTCTTC	CASGDRYNEQFF
.	TRBV4-1	.	TRBJ1-4	TGCGCCAGCAGCCACCTAGACAGGAATGAAAAACTGTTTTTT	CASSHLDRNEKLFF
.	TRBV5-6	.	TRBJ2-7	TGTGCCAGCAGCCAAAGGGGCTCCTTC	CASSQRGSF
.	TRBV6-5	.	TRBJ2-7	TGTGCCAGCAGTTACTCTGGGGGGGCCTCCTACGAGCAGTACTTC	CASSYSGGASYEQYF
large	TRBV19	.	TRBJ1-1	TGTGCCAGTAGTATAATGTGGCAGTACTACACTGAAGCTTTCTTT	CASSIMWQYYTEAFF
.	TRBV14	.	TRBJ2-7	TGTGCCAGCAGCCAAGATAACGGGTTGAGCTCCTACGAGCAGTACTTC	CASSQDNGLSSYEQYF
.	TRBV6-5	.	TRBJ2-1	TGTGCCAGCAGCAGGGGACTGGACAATGAGCAGTTCTTC	CASSRGLDNEQFF
.	TRBV19	TRBD1	TRBJ1-1	TGTGCCAGTAGTTCCCAGGGGGACACTGAAGCTTTCTTT	CASSSQGDTEAFF
.	TRBV29-1	.	TRBJ1-1	TGCAGCGGAAGGGGAGTGAACACTGAAGCTTTCTTT	CSGRGVNTEAFF
once	TRBV11-1	TRBD2	TRBJ2-1	TGTGCCAGCAGCCAAACGGGGGGACTAGCGGGGAATGAGCAGTTCTTC	CASSQTGGLAGNEQFF
.	TRBV16	.	TRBJ1-1	TGTGCCAGCAGCCAAGGGGTCTGGGGCACTGAAGCTTTCTTT	CASSQGVWGTEAFF
few	TRBV2	.	TRBJ1-5	TGTGCCAGCACATATAATCAGGGGTCCAATCAGCCCCAGCATTTT	CASTYNQGSNQPQHF
.	TRBV5-1	.	TRBJ1-1	TGCGCCAGCAGCTTGGCCCCCGGGGGGGCAGTCACTGAAGCTTTCTTT	CASSLAPGGAVTEAFF
.	TRBV9	TRBD1	TRBJ2-7	TGTGCCAGCAGCGTGGGACAGGAGCCCTACGAGCAGTACTTC	CASSVGQEPYEQYF
.	TRBV19	.	TRBJ1-5	TGTGCCAGTAGTTGGGGAGGGGGGCGAGGCAATCAGCCCCAGCATTTT	CASSWGGGRGNQPQHF